The 27 T cell receptor beta chains in this list originate from one sample, sequenced in a study of T cell repertoires in cytomegalovirus infection. The antigens for these receptors are not known. TCRdb re-derived calls from the reads in MiXCR, one entry per CDR3 protein. The table lists 600,000 to 700,000 distinct CDR3 sequences, around 30% of them singletons. Sequenced material: cultured PBMCs, taken from culture after CMV antigen stimulation. These receptors all stem from a human donor in good health (CMV status not recorded). Some clones in this sample may be carry-over from other donors' samples.

The V call is TRBV12-3 or TRBV12-4, the J call TRBJ2-1; no definite D call. Trimming pared 2 bases from V and 6 bases from J, leaving 11 bases between. This CDR3 region has 14 residues. The CDR3 is CASSLSVRGNEQFF. Here the CDR3 DNA reads TGTGCCAGCAGTTTATCAGTGAGAGGCAATGAGCAGTTCTTC.

The chain employs TRBV15 and TRBJ1-3; the D gene is possibly TRBD1 (5 bases). Trimming pared 5 bases from V and 3 bases from J, leaving 14 bases between. This CDR3 region has 15 residues. In germline, CDR1 is LNHNV, CDR2 YYDKDF (reference sequence). The CDR3 DNA reads as TGTGCCACCAGCTCCCCTCTGGGGCATGGAAACACCATATATTTT. This encodes CATSSPLGHGNTIYF.

This chain uses TRBV19 with TRBJ1-2; no clear D gene. CDR1 is LNHDA, CDR2 SQIVND, per germline (reference sequence). The CDR3 sequence is 13 residues long. V was trimmed by 9 bases and J by 8 bases, leaving 19 bases between them. The CDR3 DNA reads as TGTGCCAGCAAAAGGAGGACGGTCAAGGGCTACACCTTC. This encodes CASKRRTVKGYTF.

The chain uses TRBV19 and TRBJ1-1, with 8 bases fitting TRBD1. CDR1 and CDR2 (germline): LNHDA, SQIVND (reference sequence). J gave up 7 bases and V 3 bases, and 10 bases lay outside the gene matches. This CDR3 has 15 residues. As DNA, the CDR3 is TGTGCCAGTAGTATTCAGTCCCGGGACAGGTTTGAAGCTTTCTTT. It specifies CASSIQSRDRFEAFF.

This clonotype was detected a few times. The V gene is TRBV12-3 or TRBV12-4, the J gene TRBJ2-1; no clear D gene. V lost 2 bases and J lost 5, with 4 bases in between. The CDR3 contains 12 residues. This CDR3 is CASSLTDNEQFF. The CDR3 coding sequence is TGTGCCAGCAGTTTAACAGACAATGAGCAGTTCTTC.

This clonotype was observed once. The V call is TRBV20-1, the J call TRBJ2-7; no clear D. Germline CDR1 is DFQATT and CDR2 is SNEGSKA (reference sequence). V was pared by 3 bases and J by 2 bases, with 5 bases between. The CDR3 length is 11 residues. CDR3 sequence: CSASATYEQYF. The CDR3 DNA reads TGCAGTGCTAGCGCTACCTACGAGCAGTACTTC.

This clonotype was seen at least ten times. The CDR3 DNA is TGTGCCAGCAGCTTACGAGGGTCCGGTGAAGCTTTCTTT. This encodes CASSLRGSGEAFF. The chain carries TRBV7-2 and TRBJ1-1; D unresolved. Trimming removed 2 bases from V and 7 bases from J, with 11 bases in between. The CDR3 covers 13 residues. In germline, CDR1 is SGHTA, CDR2 FQGNSA. The whole variable domain, remainder taken from reference TRBV7-2 and TRBJ1-1, is GAGVSQSPSNKVTEKGKDVELRCDPISGHTALYWYRQSLGQGLEFLIYFQGNSAPDKSGLPSDRFSAERTGGSVSTLTIQRTQQEDSAVYLCASSLRGSGEAFFGQGTRLTVV.

This clonotype was observed at least ten times. The V gene is TRBV7-8, the J gene TRBJ2-2; TRBD1 or TRBD2 may be the D gene (5 bases each). Germline assignment: CDR1 SGHVS and CDR2 FQNEAQ. CDR3 length: 16 residues. V was cut by 6 bases and J by 5 bases, with 19 bases left in between. The CDR3 nucleotides are TGTGCCAGCAGAGAGGCCCGAGTGGGGGAAACCGGGGAGCTGTTTTTT. Amino acid sequence: CASREARVGETGELFF.

This chain connects TRBV4-1 to TRBJ1-2; TRBD1 might be the D (5 bases). The germline V gene encodes CDR1 MGHRA and CDR2 YSYEKL. Trimming removed 0 bases at V and 6 bases at J, with 8 bases between. This CDR3 is 13 amino acids long. The chain's CDR3 is CASSQDPRDGYTF. The DNA for the CDR3 is TGCGCCAGCAGCCAAGATCCCAGGGATGGCTACACCTTC.

This chain links TRBV6-4 with TRBJ1-1, with TRBD1 matching 7 bases. Germline V gene sequence: CDR1 MRHNA, CDR2 SNTAGT. The V and J ends lost 4 bases and 9 bases, in that order; junction bases with no gene match: 8. The CDR3 totals 13 residues. The CDR3 here is CASSGEGGSQAFF. The CDR3 nucleotides are TGTGCCAGCAGTGGGGAAGGGGGCAGCCAAGCTTTCTTT.

V gene TRBV7-9 combines with J gene TRBJ2-3; no definite D call. The CDR3 is made up of 13 amino acids. Germline CDR1 is SEHNR and CDR2 is FQNEAQ (reference sequence). Trimming cost V 3 bases and J 2 bases, with 6 bases left between them. The CDR3 protein is CASSLQTTDTQYF. In DNA, the CDR3 is TGTGCCAGCAGCTTGCAGACCACAGATACGCAGTATTTT.

The chain recombines TRBV6-2 or TRBV6-3 with TRBJ2-7, with D tentatively TRBD1 or TRBD2 (6 bases each). There are 16 residues in the CDR3. The germline V and J ends were trimmed by 5 bases and 0 bases, with 17 bases remaining between them. The V gene's germline CDR1 is MNHEY and CDR2 SVGEGT. The CDR3, as DNA: TGTGCCAGCAGTCTCACGGGGGCGGGACTCTCCTACGAGCAGTACTTC. Encoded protein: CASSLTGAGLSYEQYF.

The gene calls are TRBV11-2 and TRBJ2-1; 8 bases line up with TRBD2. The length of the CDR3 is 19 residues. Germline-derived CDR1 and CDR2 are SGHAT and FQNNGV. V gave up 8 bases and J gave up 1 base; unmatched junction bases: 19. CDR3 region: CASGPFGTRQWESYNEQFF. The CDR3 DNA reads TGTGCCAGCGGTCCCTTCGGGACTAGGCAATGGGAGTCCTACAATGAGCAGTTCTTC.

This clonotype was counted ten times or more. The J gene is TRBJ2-5, the V gene TRBV7-2; 8 bases agree with TRBD1. The length of the CDR3 is 14 residues. CDR1 SGHTA and CDR2 FQGNSA come from the germline V gene. Trimming removed 6 bases from V and 3 bases from J; junction bases left unmatched: 6. The CDR3: CASSYQGAEETQYF. The CDR3 DNA reads TGTGCCAGCAGTTACCAGGGGGCTGAAGAGACCCAGTACTTC.

In its sample, this clonotype was seen a few times. The J gene is TRBJ2-1, the V gene TRBV6-5, with 7 bases that match TRBD2. V lost 1 base, J lost 0 bases, and 3 bases stayed unmatched. CDR3 length: 16 residues. Germline values: CDR1 MNHEY, CDR2 SVGAGI. The DNA of the CDR3 is TGTGCCAGCAGTTACTATGGCGGGAGCTCCTACAATGAGCAGTTCTTC. This codes for CASSYYGGSSYNEQFF.

The chain combines TRBV18 with TRBJ1-1; TRBD1 is a possible D gene (6 bases). The V gene's germline CDR1 is KGHSH and CDR2 LQKENI. The CDR3 extends over 13 amino acids. V lost 3 bases and J 5 bases, leaving 10 bases between the germline ends. The CDR3 reads CASSPNRETEAFF. In DNA form, the CDR3 reads TGTGCCAGCTCACCTAACAGGGAAACTGAAGCTTTCTTT.

This clonotype appeared a few times. The rearrangement joins TRBV12-3 or TRBV12-4 to TRBJ2-7; 9 bases are shared with TRBD1. The length of the CDR3 is 15 residues. The trim removed 1 base at V and 3 bases at J, leaving 4 bases unmatched. CDR3 region: CASSLGDRALYEQYF. DNA for the CDR3: TGTGCCAGCAGTTTAGGGGACAGGGCCCTCTACGAGCAGTACTTC.

This clonotype occurred many times. The V call is TRBV7-2, the J call TRBJ1-5; no clear D. CDR1 SGHTA and CDR2 FQGNSA come from the germline V gene. V was pared by 4 bases and J by 2 bases, with 9 bases between. CDR3 size: 14 residues. In nucleotides, the CDR3 is TGTGCCAGCAGCTCCCTGTACGGCAATCAGCCCCAGCATTTT. Its protein is CASSSLYGNQPQHF.

This clonotype was seen a handful of times. The V call is TRBV6-2 or TRBV6-3, the J call TRBJ1-1; TRBD1 matches 7 bases. The CDR3 is made up of 15 amino acids. V dropped 7 bases and J dropped 1; count of bases not matched to a gene: 9. The V gene's germline CDR1 is MNHEY and CDR2 SVGEGT. The CDR3 region is CASMERGLWNTEAFF. CDR3 nucleotide sequence: TGTGCCAGCATGGAAAGGGGGCTTTGGAACACTGAAGCTTTCTTT.

This clonotype has just one count. V and J are TRBV12-3 or TRBV12-4 and TRBJ1-1; the match to TRBD1 covers 10 bases. This CDR3 has 13 residues. J lost 7 bases, V lost 6 bases, and 5 bases had no gene match. The CDR3 nucleotides are TGTGCCAGCAGGTCCGGGACAGGGGATGAAGCTTTCTTT. Translation gives CASRSGTGDEAFF.

This clonotype showed up just a few times. The chain joins TRBV7-6 to TRBJ2-5; tentative D call: TRBD2 (6 bases). V was clipped by 5 bases and J by 4 bases, with 20 bases between them. Germline V gives CDR1 SGHVS, CDR2 FNYEAQ. The CDR3 is 16 amino acids. CDR3 loop: CASSKSPGVGIETQYF. CDR3 DNA sequence: TGTGCCAGCAGCAAATCCCCGGGAGTGGGGATAGAGACCCAGTACTTC.

The CDR3 here is CASSLATTNTEAFF. The DNA of the CDR3 is TGTGCCAGCAGCCTGGCCACCACGAACACTGAAGCTTTCTTT. The J gene is TRBJ1-1, the V gene TRBV5-4; D gene uncertain. V was clipped by 4 bases and J by 1 base, with 11 bases between them. The length of the CDR3 is 14 residues. Per germline, CDR1 SGHNT and CDR2 YYREEE (reference sequence).

This clonotype occurred a few times. Being one base from a much bigger clone, this may be a read error. The chain joins TRBV11-2 to TRBJ2-3; D remains unclear. Germline V gene sequence: CDR1 SGHAT, CDR2 FQNNGV. This CDR3 comprises 13 residues. V lost 0 bases to trimming and J lost 5 bases, with 6 bases between them. The CDR3 sequence is CASSLDGIDTQYF. In nucleotides, the CDR3 is TGTGCCAGCAGCTTAGATGGCATAGATACGCAGTATTTT. The variable domain in full, completed from reference TRBV11-2 and TRBJ2-3, reads EAGVAQSPRYKIIEKRQSVAFWCNPISGHATLYWYQQILGQGPKLLIQFQNNGVVDDSQLPKDRFSAERLKGVDSTLKIQPAKLEDSAVYLCASSLDGIDTQYFGPGTRLTVL.

CDR3 in DNA: TGTGCCAGCAGCCACAGGGGCCCCGGGACTAGCATCCCCAATGAGCAGTTCTTC. This gives the protein CASSHRGPGTSIPNEQFF. The chain couples TRBV7-9 to TRBJ2-1; 9 bases agree with TRBD2. The CDR3 has 18 residues. V shed 5 bases, J shed 6 bases, and the junction held 17 bases outside the gene matches. Germline V lookup: CDR1 SEHNR, CDR2 FQNEAQ (reference sequence).

The rearrangement links TRBV13 to TRBJ1-1; possibly TRBD1 for D (5 bases). CDR3 size: 16 residues. Germline-derived CDR1 and CDR2 are PRHDT and FYEKMQ (reference sequence). Trimming stripped 0 bases from V and 0 bases from J, with 11 bases between. The CDR3 spells CASSLGLGGMNTEAFF. For the CDR3, the DNA is TGTGCCAGCAGCTTAGGTCTTGGGGGAATGAACACTGAAGCTTTCTTT.

The chain links TRBV7-9 to TRBJ2-3; 8 bases map to TRBD2. Trimming removed 2 bases from V and 0 bases from J; junction bases left unmatched: 10. The germline CDR1 and CDR2 sequences are SEHNR and FQNEAQ (reference sequence). CDR3 size: 18 residues. CDR3 sequence: CASSLRAGTRTSTDTQYF. CDR3 bases: TGTGCCAGCAGCTTAAGGGCGGGGACTAGAACTAGCACAGATACGCAGTATTTT.

The sample holds one count of this clonotype. The chain has TRBV19 and TRBJ1-3; 8 bases are shared with TRBD1. The V and J ends lost 11 bases and 3 bases, in that order; junction bases with no gene match: 15. The CDR3 runs to 16 residues. Germline V gives CDR1 LNHDA, CDR2 SQIVND (reference sequence). CDR3 nucleotide sequence: TGTGCCGCGGGGAGGACAGGGTCTACAGGTGGAAACACCATATATTTT. Protein product: CAAGRTGSTGGNTIYF.